The 27 T cell receptor beta chains presented below share a single source sample, sequenced in a study of radiation and T cells in renal cell carcinoma. Using immunoSEQ multiplex PCR, the repertoire was profiled, and TCRdb retains in-frame clones only, with some absent. The repertoire holds about 170,000 clones, with roughly 90% as singletons. Noted time point: blood 4 weeks post-SBRT, at nephrectomy. The treatment is: 15 Gy SBRT to primary tumor, nephrectomy 4 weeks later. This material consisted of blood, taken from a patient whose treatment included radiotherapy and nephrectomy. The receptor set was obtained from a woman in her fifties or sixties with renal cell carcinoma.

The rearrangement joins TRBV19 to TRBJ2-1, with D possibly being TRBD1 or TRBD2 (5 bases each). In germline, CDR1 is LNHDA, CDR2 SQIVND (reference sequence). The CDR3 is 16 residues long. Trimming took 3 bases from V and 3 from J, leaving 15 bases between them. The CDR3 DNA follows: TGTGCCAGTAGTATTAACTCAGGGAGCGGCTACAATGAGCAGTTCTTC. Its translation: CASSINSGSGYNEQFF.

The gene calls are TRBV4-2 and TRBJ1-2, with D uncertain. CDR1 LGHNA and CDR2 YNFKEQ come from the germline V gene. This CDR3 contains 15 residues. Trimming stripped 5 bases from V and 3 bases from J, with 16 bases between. The CDR3 coding sequence is TGTGCCAGCAGCGCCCGCTCCGGAGGAGACTATGGCTACACCTTC. This gives the protein CASSARSGGDYGYTF.

The chain carries TRBV11-2 and TRBJ2-2, with a tentative D call TRBD1 (7 bases). This CDR3 has 16 residues. Trimming cost V 3 bases and J 5 bases, with 16 bases left between them. Looked up from germline, CDR1 is SGHAT and CDR2 is FQNNGV. Here the CDR3 reads CASSFQGGEGTGELFF. The CDR3 nucleotides are TGTGCCAGCAGCTTCCAGGGGGGAGAGGGAACCGGGGAGCTGTTTTTT.

The V call is TRBV18, the J call TRBJ2-5; 9 bases fit TRBD2. The CDR3 sequence is 15 residues long. Germline V gene sequence: CDR1 KGHSH, CDR2 LQKENI. After removal of 5 bases from V and 5 bases from J, the junction contained 9 bases not matched to a gene. CDR3 sequence (DNA): TGTGCCAGCTCAATTTTGCTAGCGGGACGGGAGACCCAGTACTTC. It translates to CASSILLAGRETQYF.

The chain recombines TRBV6-5 with TRBJ2-2; weak D call: TRBD1 (5 bases). The CDR3 spans 16 residues. Germline assignment: CDR1 MNHEY and CDR2 SVGAGI. V was cut by 4 bases and J by 4 bases, with 16 bases left in between. The CDR3 region is CASSFDSTPITGELFF. CDR3 DNA sequence: TGTGCCAGCAGTTTCGACAGTACTCCAATCACCGGGGAGCTGTTTTTT.

The J gene is TRBJ1-5, the V gene TRBV10-3, with D unclear. Germline loops: CDR1 ENHRY, CDR2 SYGVKD. V was clipped by 6 bases and J by 3 bases, with 12 bases between them. CDR3 length: 14 amino acids. CDR3 sequence reads: CAISPGSNNQPQHF. CDR3 nucleotides: TGTGCCATCAGCCCGGGGTCTAACAATCAGCCCCAGCATTTT.

The chain uses TRBV5-4 and TRBJ1-1; the D gene is possibly TRBD1 (6 bases). The CDR3 consists of 16 residues. V was pared by 0 bases and J by 1 base, with 13 bases between. The V gene's germline CDR1 is SGHNT and CDR2 YYREEE (reference sequence). CDR3 nucleotide sequence: TGTGCCAGCAGCTTGGCCAGGGGCGGAGCGAACACTGAAGCTTTCTTT. Its translation: CASSLARGGANTEAFF.

V and J are TRBV6-6 and TRBJ1-1; D might be TRBD1 (6 bases). V was pared by 6 bases and J by 1 base, with 15 bases between. This CDR3 spans 15 amino acids. Germline assignment: CDR1 MNHNY and CDR2 SVGAGI (reference sequence). The CDR3 here is CASSPTGLPNTEAFF. CDR3 in DNA: TGTGCCAGCAGCCCAACAGGGTTGCCGAACACTGAAGCTTTCTTT.

The chain employs TRBV5-6 and TRBJ2-1; 11 bases line up with TRBD2. CDR1 and CDR2 from the germline V gene are SGHDT and YYEEEE. The trim removed 4 bases at V and 7 bases at J, leaving 13 bases unmatched. The CDR3 has 17 residues. The CDR3 DNA sequence: TGTGCCAGCAGCGCCCTCGGCACTAGCGGGGGTTGGAATGAGCAGTTCTTC. This sequence encodes CASSALGTSGGWNEQFF.

This chain links TRBV2 with TRBJ1-1, with D possibly TRBD1 on 5 matching bases. V was clipped by 7 bases and J by 11 bases, with 14 bases between them. Germline V gene sequence: CDR1 SNHLY, CDR2 FYNNEI. The CDR3 consists of 11 residues. The CDR3 DNA is TGTGCCAGCACCCAGGGTGTTACGGCTTTCTTT. Protein sequence: CASTQGVTAFF. Full variable domain (remainder filled in from reference TRBV2 and TRBJ1-1): EPEVTQTPSHQVTQMGQEVILRCVPISNHLYFYWYRQILGQKVEFLVSFYNNEISEKSEIFDDQFSVERPDGSNFTLKIRSTKLEDSAMYFCASTQGVTAFFGQGTRLTVV.

This chain connects TRBV7-2 to TRBJ1-1; D gene ambiguous. Trimming pared 5 bases from V and 2 bases from J, leaving 9 bases between. The CDR3 is made up of 13 amino acids. CDR1 SGHTA and CDR2 FQGNSA come from the germline V gene. In DNA, the CDR3 is TGTGCCAGCAGCCTCTCAATAAACACTGAAGCTTTCTTT. Translated, it gives CASSLSINTEAFF.

This rearrangement joins TRBV7-9 to TRBJ2-7; TRBD1 matches 10 bases. V lost 5 bases and J lost 6; bases outside the gene matches: 7. The germline CDR1 and CDR2 sequences are SEHNR and FQNEAQ (reference sequence). This CDR3 spans 14 amino acids. The CDR3 sequence is CASSPGQGVGEQYF. The CDR3 DNA reads as TGTGCCAGCAGCCCCGGACAGGGGGTGGGCGAGCAGTACTTC.

In nucleotides, the CDR3 is TGTGCCAGCAGTGCCGTGAACACCGGGGAGCTGTTTTTT. The encoded protein is CASSAVNTGELFF. This chain connects TRBV9 to TRBJ2-2; D unresolved. The V and J ends lost 5 bases and 1 base respectively, with 6 bases between them. Germline V gene sequence: CDR1 SGDLS, CDR2 YYNGEE. The CDR3 runs 13 residues.

This clone was recorded once. V usage is TRBV18 and J usage is TRBJ1-1; D may be TRBD1 (5 bases). V lost 3 bases, J lost 8 bases, and 13 bases lay in between. This CDR3 contains 13 residues. Germline CDR1 reads KGHSH; CDR2 reads LQKENI. CDR3 nucleotides: TGTGCCAGCTCACCTCGGGACCCTCACGAAGCTTTCTTT. Protein product: CASSPRDPHEAFF.

Points on this clone: Different DNA sequences within this sample yield the same CDR3. The chain couples TRBV30 to TRBJ1-5; no firm D call. There are 13 residues in the CDR3. The germline gives CDR1 GTSNPN, CDR2 SVGIG (reference sequence). V was trimmed by 3 bases and J by 3 bases, leaving 9 bases between them. The chain's CDR3 is CAWSKEVNQPQHF. The CDR3 bases are TGTGCCTGGAGCAAAGAGGTCAATCAGCCCCAGCATTTT.

V gene TRBV19 combines with J gene TRBJ2-3, with 11 bases matching TRBD2. Losses at the gene ends were 4 bases for V and 5 bases for J; bases not matched to a gene: 5. Germline lookup yields CDR1 LNHDA and CDR2 SQIVND (reference sequence). The CDR3 contains 15 residues. CDR3 sequence (DNA): TGTGCCAGTAGTACCCTAGCGGGGGGATTAGATACGCAGTATTTT. Its translation is CASSTLAGGLDTQYF.

The V and J genes are TRBV14 and TRBJ2-7; D might be TRBD1 or TRBD2, each matching 5 bases. V was clipped by 3 bases and J by 0 bases, with 9 bases between them. The CDR3 is made up of 14 amino acids. Germline assignment: CDR1 SGHDN and CDR2 FVKESK. The CDR3: CASSQGPNSYEQYF. The CDR3, as DNA: TGTGCCAGCAGCCAGGGACCTAACTCCTACGAGCAGTACTTC. The full variable domain, completed using reference TRBV14 and TRBJ2-7, is EAGVTQFPSHSVIEKGQTVTLRCDPISGHDNLYWYRRVMGKEIKFLLHFVKESKQDESGMPNNRFLAERTGGTYSTLKVQPAELEDSGVYFCASSQGPNSYEQYFGPGTRLTVT.

The chain couples TRBV4-3 to TRBJ2-5; D possibly corresponds to TRBD1 (6 bases). In germline, CDR1 is LGHNA, CDR2 YSLEER. The CDR3 runs to 13 residues. V was pared by 4 bases and J by 2 bases, with 8 bases between. CDR3 region: CASSRGQQETQYF. Written as DNA, the CDR3 is TGCGCCAGCAGCCGAGGACAGCAAGAGACCCAGTACTTC.

The CDR3, as DNA: TGTGCCAGCAGCGTGGACAGGGCTCCGGGTGGCTACACCTTC. This codes for CASSVDRAPGGYTF. The V call is TRBV6-1, the J call TRBJ1-2; TRBD1 agrees at 8 bases. With V trimmed by 6 bases and J by 7 bases, 10 bases remained unmatched. The CDR3 is 14 amino acids. CDR1 is MNHNS, CDR2 SASEGT, per germline.

The V and J genes are TRBV19 and TRBJ2-5; the match to TRBD1 covers 9 bases. The CDR3 extends over 13 amino acids. CDR1 and CDR2 (germline): LNHDA, SQIVND (reference sequence). V was pared by 5 bases and J by 5 bases, with 3 bases of the junction left unmatched. The CDR3 reads CASSVGTGETQYF. The CDR3 region has the DNA TGTGCCAGTAGTGTCGGGACAGGGGAGACCCAGTACTTC.

The chain couples TRBV5-1 to TRBJ2-2, with 10 bases fitting TRBD2. The CDR3 runs 16 residues. The germline gives CDR1 SGHRS, CDR2 YFSETQ. J was trimmed by 2 bases and V by 4 bases; bases with no gene match: 5. CDR3 region: CASSLIAGGNTGELFF. The DNA for the CDR3 is TGCGCCAGCAGCCTTATAGCGGGGGGAAACACCGGGGAGCTGTTTTTT. The whole variable domain, remainder taken from reference TRBV5-1 and TRBJ2-2, is KAGVTQTPRYLIKTRGQQVTLSCSPISGHRSVSWYQQTPGQGLQFLFEYFSETQRNKGNFPGRFSGRQFSNSRSEMNVSTLELGDSALYLCASSLIAGGNTGELFFGEGSRLTVL.

On this clone itself: The junction and the germline gene differ at one end; a read error may be behind it. The genes are TRBV10-3 and TRBJ1-2; D is possibly TRBD1 (5 bases). Per germline, CDR1 ENHRY and CDR2 SYGVKD. This CDR3 contains 13 residues. CDR3 region: CASSYGGAYGYTF. The CDR3, as DNA: TGTGCCAGCAGTTACGGGGGAGCCTATGGCTACACCTTC.

The chain has TRBV18 and TRBJ2-7; D gene ambiguous. CDR3 length: 15 residues. Trimming took off 0 bases at V and 1 base at J, with 10 bases between the two ends. The germline V gene has CDR1 KGHSH and CDR2 LQKENI. The CDR3 spells CASSPPNSLSYEQYF. The CDR3 coding sequence is TGTGCCAGCTCACCACCAAACAGCCTATCCTACGAGCAGTACTTC. Full variable domain (rest looked up from reference TRBV18 and TRBJ2-7): NAGVMQNPRHLVRRRGQEARLRCSPMKGHSHVYWYRQLPEEGLKFMVYLQKENIIDESGMPKERFSAEFPKEGPSILRIQQVVRGDSAAYFCASSPPNSLSYEQYFGPGTRLTVT.

This clone was seen only once. The chain uses TRBV19 and TRBJ1-1, with 9 bases that match TRBD1. V lost 5 bases and J lost 4; bases outside the gene matches: 14. This CDR3 region has 17 residues. Per the germline V gene, CDR1 is LNHDA and CDR2 is SQIVND (reference sequence). The CDR3 region is CASSSPPGTGYFTEAFF. CDR3 nucleotide sequence: TGTGCCAGTAGTTCGCCGCCCGGGACAGGGTATTTCACTGAAGCTTTCTTT. Supplemented by reference TRBV19 and TRBJ1-1, the full variable domain reads DGGITQSPKYLFRKEGQNVTLSCEQNLNHDAMYWYRQDPGQGLRLIYYSQIVNDFQKGDIAEGYSVSREKKESFPLTVTSAQKNPTAFYLCASSSPPGTGYFTEAFFGQGTRLTVV.

The gene calls are TRBV2 and TRBJ1-6; D ambiguous. CDR3 length equals 16 residues. CDR1 and CDR2 (germline): SNHLY, FYNNEI. The germline V and J ends were trimmed by 4 bases and 0 bases, with 10 bases remaining between them. The CDR3 coding sequence is TGTGCCAGCAGTGTCGTAGGAAGCTCCTATAATTCACCCCTCCACTTT. Residues: CASSVVGSSYNSPLHF. The whole variable domain, remainder taken from reference TRBV2 and TRBJ1-6, is EPEVTQTPSHQVTQMGQEVILRCVPISNHLYFYWYRQILGQKVEFLVSFYNNEISEKSEIFDDQFSVERPDGSNFTLKIRSTKLEDSAMYFCASSVVGSSYNSPLHFGNGTRLTVT.

V and J are TRBV19 and TRBJ1-4; TRBD1 matches at 7 bases. Germline CDR1 and CDR2: LNHDA and SQIVND (reference sequence). This CDR3 is built from 15 residues. Unmatched junction bases numbered 10, after V lost 7 bases and J lost 5 bases. The chain's CDR3 is CASTPYRQGNEKLFF. The DNA of the CDR3 is TGTGCCAGTACCCCGTACCGACAGGGAAATGAAAAACTGTTTTTT.

The CDR3 DNA reads as TGTGCCAGCTCACCAGCGGGGTTCAATCAGCCCCAGCATTTT. Its translation is CASSPAGFNQPQHF. This chain joins TRBV18 and TRBJ1-5; D gene uncertain. V was cut by 2 bases and J by 3 bases, with 8 bases left in between. The length of the CDR3 is 14 residues. Germline CDR1 KGHSH, CDR2 LQKENI.